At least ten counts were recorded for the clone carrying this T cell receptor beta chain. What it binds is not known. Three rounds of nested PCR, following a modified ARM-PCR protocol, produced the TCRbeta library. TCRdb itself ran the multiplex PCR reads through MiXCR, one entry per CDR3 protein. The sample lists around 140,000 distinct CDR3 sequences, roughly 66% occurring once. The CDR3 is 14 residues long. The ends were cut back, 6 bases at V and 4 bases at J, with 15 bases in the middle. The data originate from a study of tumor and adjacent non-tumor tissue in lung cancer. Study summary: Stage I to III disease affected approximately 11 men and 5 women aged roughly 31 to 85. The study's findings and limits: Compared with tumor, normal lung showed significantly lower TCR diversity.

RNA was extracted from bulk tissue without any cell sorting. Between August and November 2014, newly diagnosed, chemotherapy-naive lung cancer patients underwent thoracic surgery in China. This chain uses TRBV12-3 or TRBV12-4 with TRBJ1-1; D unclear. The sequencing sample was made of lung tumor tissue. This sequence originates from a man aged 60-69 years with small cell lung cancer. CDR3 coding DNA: TGTGCCAGCAGGAGGACGGAGTTAGCCACTGAAGCTTTCTTT. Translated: CASRRTELATEAFF.